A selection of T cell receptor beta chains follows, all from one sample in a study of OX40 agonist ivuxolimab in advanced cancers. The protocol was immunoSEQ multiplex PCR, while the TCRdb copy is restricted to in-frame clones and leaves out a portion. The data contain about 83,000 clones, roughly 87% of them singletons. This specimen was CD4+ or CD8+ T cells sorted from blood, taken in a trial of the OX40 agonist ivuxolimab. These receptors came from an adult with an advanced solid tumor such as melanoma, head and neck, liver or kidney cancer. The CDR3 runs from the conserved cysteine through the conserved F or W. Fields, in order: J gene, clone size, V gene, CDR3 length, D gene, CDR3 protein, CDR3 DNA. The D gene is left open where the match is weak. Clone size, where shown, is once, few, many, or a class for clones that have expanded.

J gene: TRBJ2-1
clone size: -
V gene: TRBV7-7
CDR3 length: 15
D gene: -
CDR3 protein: CASSLAIAEGNEQFF
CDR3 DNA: TGTGCTAGCAGCTTAGCGATCGCGGAGGGCAATGAGCAGTTCTTC

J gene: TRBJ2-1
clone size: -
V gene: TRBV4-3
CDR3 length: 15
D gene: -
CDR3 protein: CASSQERGTYNEQFF
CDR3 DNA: TGCGCCAGCAGCCAAGAGAGAGGGACCTACAATGAGCAGTTCTTC

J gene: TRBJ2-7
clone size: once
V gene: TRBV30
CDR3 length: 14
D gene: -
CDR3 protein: CAWSVWVGDNEQYF
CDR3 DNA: TGTGCCTGGAGTGTCTGGGTAGGGGATAACGAGCAGTACTTC

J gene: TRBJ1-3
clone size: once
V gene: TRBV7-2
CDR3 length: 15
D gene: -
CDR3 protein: CASSLGTYSGNTIYF
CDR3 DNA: TGTGCCAGCAGCTTAGGCACATACTCTGGAAACACCATATATTTT

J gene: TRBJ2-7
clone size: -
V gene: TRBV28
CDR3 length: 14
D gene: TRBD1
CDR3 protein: CASNLGQGTYEQYF
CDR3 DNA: TGTGCCAGCAATTTAGGACAGGGGACCTACGAGCAGTACTTC

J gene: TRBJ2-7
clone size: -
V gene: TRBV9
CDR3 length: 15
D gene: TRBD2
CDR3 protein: CASSVGGGATYEQYF
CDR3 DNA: TGTGCCAGCAGCGTCGGCGGGGGGGCCACCTACGAGCAGTACTTC

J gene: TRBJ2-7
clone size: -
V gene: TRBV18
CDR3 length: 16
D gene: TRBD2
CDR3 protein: CASSPPLSSRGGEQYF
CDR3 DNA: TGTGCCAGCTCACCACCCCTCAGCAGCCGGGGGGGCGAGCAGTACTTC

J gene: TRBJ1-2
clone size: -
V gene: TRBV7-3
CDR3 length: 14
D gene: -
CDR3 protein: CASSLMGREGGYTF
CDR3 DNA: TGTGCCAGCAGCTTAATGGGCAGGGAGGGTGGCTACACCTTC

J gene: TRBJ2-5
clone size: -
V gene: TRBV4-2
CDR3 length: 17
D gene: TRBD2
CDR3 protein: CASSQDLGLAGQETQYF
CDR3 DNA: TGTGCCAGCAGCCAAGATCTTGGGCTAGCGGGGCAGGAGACCCAGTACTTC

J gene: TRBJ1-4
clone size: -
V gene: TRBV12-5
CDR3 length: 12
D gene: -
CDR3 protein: CASGFVGEKLFF
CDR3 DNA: TGTGCTAGTGGTTTTGTGGGGGAAAAACTGTTTTTT

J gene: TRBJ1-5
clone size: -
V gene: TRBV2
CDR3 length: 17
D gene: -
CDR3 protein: CASSEAFDTVTNQPQHF
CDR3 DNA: TGTGCCAGCAGTGAAGCTTTCGACACCGTAACAAATCAGCCCCAGCATTTT

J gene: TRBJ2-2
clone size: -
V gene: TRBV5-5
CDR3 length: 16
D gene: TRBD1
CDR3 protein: CASSRTGDLGAGELFF
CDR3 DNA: TGTGCCAGCAGTAGGACAGGGGACCTAGGGGCCGGGGAGCTGTTTTTT

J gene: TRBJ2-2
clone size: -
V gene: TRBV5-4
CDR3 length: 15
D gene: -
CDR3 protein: CASSLPRAGTGELFF
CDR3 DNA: TGTGCCAGCAGCTTACCCCGGGCCGGCACCGGGGAGCTGTTTTTT

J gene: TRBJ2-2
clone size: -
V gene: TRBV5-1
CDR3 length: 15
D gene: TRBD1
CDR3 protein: CASSPDRVGAGELFF
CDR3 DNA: TGCGCCAGCAGCCCCGACAGGGTAGGAGCCGGGGAGCTGTTTTTT

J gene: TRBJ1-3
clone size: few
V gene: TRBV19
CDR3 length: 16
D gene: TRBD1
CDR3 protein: CASSTGTGSSGNTIYF
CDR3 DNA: TGTGCCAGTAGTACCGGGACAGGCTCCTCTGGAAACACCATATATTTT

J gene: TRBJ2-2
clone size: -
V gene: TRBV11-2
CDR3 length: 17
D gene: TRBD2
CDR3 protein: CASSSVGGGTYTGELFF
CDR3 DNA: TGTGCCAGCAGCTCAGTGGGCGGGGGGACGTACACCGGGGAGCTGTTTTTT

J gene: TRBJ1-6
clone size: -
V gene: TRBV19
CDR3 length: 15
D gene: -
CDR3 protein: CASRVGGAGNSPLHF
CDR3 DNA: TGTGCCAGTAGGGTGGGTGGGGCTGGAAATTCACCCCTCCACTTT

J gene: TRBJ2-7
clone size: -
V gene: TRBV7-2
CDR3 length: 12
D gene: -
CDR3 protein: CASSLLGGGPNF
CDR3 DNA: TGTGCCAGCAGCTTACTCGGCGGGGGCCCTAACTTC

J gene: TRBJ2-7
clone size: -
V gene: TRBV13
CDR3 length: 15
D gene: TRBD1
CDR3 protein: CASSKRDRDPYEQYF
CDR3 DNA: TGTGCCAGCAGCAAGCGAGACAGGGATCCCTACGAGCAGTACTTC

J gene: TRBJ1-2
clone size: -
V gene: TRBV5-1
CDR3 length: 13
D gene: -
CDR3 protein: CASSLAGGAGYTF
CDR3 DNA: TGCGCCAGCAGCTTGGCCGGTGGGGCGGGCTACACCTTC

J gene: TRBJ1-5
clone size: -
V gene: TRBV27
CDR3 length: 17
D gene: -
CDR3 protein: CASSLSVPNGSNQPQHF
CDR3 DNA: TGTGCCAGCAGTTTATCGGTCCCAAATGGGAGCAATCAGCCCCAGCATTTT

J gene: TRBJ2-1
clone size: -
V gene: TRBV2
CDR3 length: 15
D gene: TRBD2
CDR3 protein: CASSFLAGVNNEQFF
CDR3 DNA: TGTGCCAGCAGTTTTCTAGCGGGGGTGAACAATGAGCAGTTCTTC

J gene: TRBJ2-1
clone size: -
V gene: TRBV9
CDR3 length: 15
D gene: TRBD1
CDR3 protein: CASSVEGQGGNEQFF
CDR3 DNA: TGTGCCAGCAGCGTAGAGGGACAGGGGGGCAATGAGCAGTTCTTC

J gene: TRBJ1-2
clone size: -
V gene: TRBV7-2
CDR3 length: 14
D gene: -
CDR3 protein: CASSPRYRSDGYTF
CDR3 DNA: TGTGCCAGCAGCCCCCGTTATCGCTCTGATGGCTACACCTTC

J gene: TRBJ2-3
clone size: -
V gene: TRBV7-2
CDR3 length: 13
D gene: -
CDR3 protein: CASSQEPTDTQYF
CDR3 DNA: TGTGCCAGCAGCCAGGAACCTACAGATACGCAGTATTTT

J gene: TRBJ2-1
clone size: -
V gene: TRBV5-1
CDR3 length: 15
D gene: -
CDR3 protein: CASSLVTSPYNEQFF
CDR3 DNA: TGCGCCAGCAGCTTGGTGACTTCACCTTACAATGAGCAGTTCTTC